Each of the 28 T cell receptor beta chains below was sequenced from the same sample in a study of blood T cell repertoires in COVID-19. Assay: immunoSEQ multiplex PCR; the TCRdb copy retains only in-frame clones and omits some. Counted here are around 100,000 clones, about four fifths occurring once; the ten biggest clones make up 4% to 5.5%. Input material: peripheral blood. These receptors were taken from a human donor in a cohort sampled during active COVID-19.

Concerning this clone: The junction and the germline gene differ at one end; a read error may be behind it. This rearrangement joins TRBV9 to TRBJ2-5; TRBD1 matches at 10 bases. This CDR3 is built from 12 residues. The germline V gene has CDR1 SGDLS and CDR2 YYNGEE. CDR3 sequence (DNA): TGTGCCAGCAGCGTAGTGGGGGGACAGGGGAACTTC. As protein: CASSVVGGQGNF. Full variable domain (missing parts from reference TRBV9 and TRBJ2-5): DSGVTQTPKHLITATGQRVTLRCSPRSGDLSVYWYQQSLDQGLQFLIQYYNGEERAKGNILERFSAQQFPDLHSELNLSSLELGDSALYFCASSVVGGQGNFGPGTRLLVL.

This clone was counted once. The chain employs TRBV4-1 and TRBJ2-3; D possibly corresponds to TRBD2 (5 bases). Germline values: CDR1 MGHRA, CDR2 YSYEKL. The germline V and J ends were trimmed by 2 bases and 4 bases, with 13 bases remaining between them. The CDR3 totals 15 residues. The CDR3: CASSQPTSNADTQYF. CDR3 coding DNA: TGCGCCAGCAGCCAACCAACTAGTAACGCAGATACGCAGTATTTT.

CDR3 sequence (DNA): TGTGCCAGCAGCCAGCGGGGGGGCGCCTACAATGAGCAGTTCTTC. It specifies CASSQRGGAYNEQFF. This chain connects TRBV5-8 to TRBJ2-1; 10 nucleotides agree with TRBD2. The CDR3 runs 15 residues. V gave up 4 bases and J gave up 2 bases; unmatched junction bases: 3. Germline V gene data show CDR1 as SGHTS and CDR2 as YDEGEE.

V usage is TRBV4-1 and J usage is TRBJ2-1, with 7 bases matching TRBD2. CDR1 is MGHRA, CDR2 YSYEKL, per germline. The CDR3 covers 16 residues. J gave up 3 bases and V 2 bases, and 7 bases lay outside the gene matches. The CDR3 reads CASSQTPGTNYNEQFF. CDR3 nucleotides: TGCGCCAGCAGCCAAACCCCCGGGACTAACTACAATGAGCAGTTCTTC.

The chain is built from TRBV5-1 and TRBJ2-2; D is ambiguous. Germline V gene sequence: CDR1 SGHRS, CDR2 YFSETQ. The V gene lost 4 bases and the J gene lost 8 bases, with 12 bases spanning the gap. The CDR3 sequence is 13 residues long. CDR3 protein: CASSQLVAGELFF. The CDR3 DNA reads TGCGCCAGCAGCCAACTCGTCGCTGGGGAGCTGTTTTTT.

The gene calls are TRBV2 and TRBJ2-3; TRBD2 agrees at 12 bases. Germline loops: CDR1 SNHLY, CDR2 FYNNEI. The CDR3 is 15 residues long. J gave up 7 bases and V 2 bases, and 4 bases lay outside the gene matches. In DNA, the CDR3 is TGTGCCAGCAGTGAACTAGCGGGGGGGCCGAATACGCAGTATTTT. This encodes CASSELAGGPNTQYF. Together with reference TRBV2 and TRBJ2-3, the CDR3 gives the full variable domain: EPEVTQTPSHQVTQMGQEVILRCVPISNHLYFYWYRQILGQKVEFLVSFYNNEISEKSEIFDDQFSVERPDGSNFTLKIRSTKLEDSAMYFCASSELAGGPNTQYFGPGTRLTVL.

V usage is TRBV11-3 and J usage is TRBJ2-1; 14 nucleotides line up with TRBD2. The CDR3 has 19 amino acids. V gave up 3 bases and J gave up 0 bases; unmatched junction bases: 7. Germline CDR1 and CDR2: SGHNT and YENEEA. The CDR3 bases are TGTGCCAGCAGCTTTGTAGGGACTAGCGGGGGCCTCTCCTACAATGAGCAGTTCTTC. Its protein product is CASSFVGTSGGLSYNEQFF.

This sequence joins TRBV5-8 and TRBJ2-3, with 7 nucleotides matching TRBD2. The J segment lost 2 bases and the V segment lost 0 bases, leaving 6 bases of the junction unmatched. CDR1 and CDR2 from the germline V gene are SGHTS and YDEGEE. The CDR3 length is 16 residues. Written as DNA, the CDR3 is TGTGCCAGCAGCTTGGCTAGCGGAGAACTCACAGATACGCAGTATTTT. Its translation: CASSLASGELTDTQYF.

The chain joins TRBV9 to TRBJ1-1; D is unclear. Between the trimmed V and J ends, which lost 1 base and 2 bases, there was a span of 9 bases. Looked up from germline, CDR1 is SGDLS and CDR2 is YYNGEE. The CDR3 runs 14 residues. CDR3: CASSVSRFNTEAFF. CDR3 DNA sequence: TGTGCCAGCAGCGTATCACGGTTCAACACTGAAGCTTTCTTT.

The V gene is TRBV28, the J gene TRBJ2-5, with 7 positions matching TRBD1. The CDR3 has 15 amino acids. Trimming removed 5 bases from V and 7 bases from J; junction bases left unmatched: 13. Germline CDR1 MDHEN, CDR2 SYDVKM. The CDR3 protein is CASSPGTARFLTQYF. The CDR3 DNA sequence: TGTGCCAGCAGTCCCGGGACAGCCAGGTTTCTGACCCAGTACTTC.

The chain couples TRBV18 to TRBJ2-2; possibly TRBD1 for D (6 bases). The CDR3 spans 15 residues. CDR1 and CDR2 from the germline V gene are KGHSH and LQKENI. The V gene lost 4 bases and the J gene lost 0 bases, with 9 bases spanning the gap. The DNA for the CDR3 is TGTGCCAGCTCACTCGACAGGTCGAACACCGGGGAGCTGTTTTTT. Translating gives CASSLDRSNTGELFF.

V and J are TRBV3-1 (or the pseudogene TRBV3-2) and TRBJ2-3; tentatively, D is TRBD2 (5 bases). V lost 1 base and J 4 bases, leaving 12 bases between the germline ends. CDR3 length equals 15 residues. Germline V lookup: CDR1 LGHDT, CDR2 YNNKEL (reference sequence). The CDR3 DNA sequence: TGTGCCAGCAGCCAAGTGATTAGCGACCCAGATACGCAGTATTTT. Amino acids: CASSQVISDPDTQYF.

This chain uses TRBV7-9 with TRBJ2-2, with TRBD2 identical over 9 bases. The CDR3 extends over 17 amino acids. V trimming: 5 bases; J trimming: 3 bases; junction bases outside the gene matches: 10. From germline, CDR1 is SEHNR and CDR2 FQNEAQ (reference sequence). Here the CDR3 DNA reads TGTGCCAGCAGCCCCCTAGCGGGGCGATCAGACACCGGGGAGCTGTTTTTT. Translating it yields CASSPLAGRSDTGELFF.

The rearrangement joins TRBV6-2 or TRBV6-3 to TRBJ2-7; the D gene is possibly TRBD1 (5 bases). The CDR3 covers 17 residues. In germline, CDR1 is MNHEY, CDR2 SVGEGT. Deletions cut 6 bases from V and 4 bases from J, with 25 bases between. The CDR3 DNA reads as TGTGCCAGCAGCCCAAGACCTAGACAGCGCCTTGGGTACGAGCAGTACTTC. Translation gives CASSPRPRQRLGYEQYF.

This chain connects TRBV19 to TRBJ1-5; no reliable D call. Trimming removed 5 bases from V and 4 bases from J, with 18 bases in between. The CDR3 has 16 amino acids. Per the germline V gene, CDR1 is LNHDA and CDR2 is SQIVND (reference sequence). This CDR3 is CASSASAAGANQPQHF. The CDR3 bases are TGTGCCAGTAGTGCCTCAGCGGCAGGCGCTAATCAGCCCCAGCATTTT.

This clone is medium-sized by share. The chain has TRBV7-2 and TRBJ2-7, with D perhaps TRBD2 (6 bases). V was trimmed by 2 bases and J by 0 bases, leaving 11 bases between them. CDR3 length equals 15 residues. Looked up from germline, CDR1 is SGHTA and CDR2 is FQGNSA. Here the CDR3 reads CASSLWGENSYEQYF. CDR3 nucleotide sequence: TGTGCCAGCAGCTTATGGGGGGAAAACTCCTACGAGCAGTACTTC.

The J gene is TRBJ2-5, the V gene TRBV21-1; TRBD2 is the table's D call, not checked against the DNA. TRBV21-1 is a recognized pseudogene. The CDR3 is 16 amino acids. The CDR3 protein is CASSQTSGGAEETQYF. CDR3 nucleotide sequence: TGTGCCAGCAGTCAGACTAGCGGGGGGGCCGAGGAGACCCAGTACTTC.

The chain employs TRBV6-5 and TRBJ1-6; D is unresolved. V was shortened by 4 bases and J by 7 bases, with 5 bases between the two germline ends. Germline V lookup: CDR1 MNHEY, CDR2 SVGAGI. The CDR3 totals 12 residues. CDR3 residues: CASSSRNSPLHF. The CDR3 DNA follows: TGTGCCAGCAGTTCCCGGAATTCACCCCTCCACTTT.

The chain carries TRBV5-1 and TRBJ2-1; weak D call: TRBD1 (5 bases). There are 14 residues in the CDR3. V shed 0 bases and J shed 6 bases, with 10 bases lying between them. Germline V gives CDR1 SGHRS, CDR2 YFSETQ. The CDR3 nucleotides are TGCGCCAGCAGCTTGGGGGCAGGGTCCAATGAGCAGTTCTTC. Amino acid sequence: CASSLGAGSNEQFF. The variable domain in full, with the rest retrieved from reference TRBV5-1 and TRBJ2-1, is KAGVTQTPRYLIKTRGQQVTLSCSPISGHRSVSWYQQTPGQGLQFLFEYFSETQRNKGNFPGRFSGRQFSNSRSEMNVSTLELGDSALYLCASSLGAGSNEQFFGPGTRLTVL.

This chain uses TRBV19 with TRBJ2-3, with 9 bases identical to TRBD1. Germline CDR1 and CDR2: LNHDA and SQIVND (reference sequence). CDR3 length equals 15 residues. Trimming at V came to 5 bases and at J to 5 bases, leaving 8 bases not matched to a gene. The CDR3 loop is CASSPRQGVGDTQYF. Here the CDR3 DNA reads TGTGCCAGTAGTCCCCGACAGGGGGTCGGAGATACGCAGTATTTT.

The J gene is TRBJ2-5, the V gene TRBV6-2 or TRBV6-3; 10 positions agree with TRBD2. The CDR3 is made up of 16 amino acids. After removal of 6 bases from V and 4 bases from J, the junction contained 11 bases not matched to a gene. The germline gives CDR1 MNHEY, CDR2 SVGEGT. In DNA form, the CDR3 reads TGTGCCAGCAGCCGTCCAAGCGGGGGGGCTAGAGAGACCCAGTACTTC. This encodes CASSRPSGGARETQYF.

The rearrangement links TRBV5-1 to TRBJ2-1, with 7 bases aligning to TRBD1. V was pared by 0 bases and J by 9 bases, with 9 bases of the junction left unmatched. From germline, CDR1 is SGHRS and CDR2 YFSETQ. The CDR3 covers 15 residues. The CDR3 sequence: CASSLGGTAPLEQFF. The CDR3 DNA reads as TGCGCCAGCAGCTTGGGGGGGACAGCCCCTCTTGAGCAGTTCTTC. Full variable domain (outside the CDR3, taken from reference TRBV5-1 and TRBJ2-1): KAGVTQTPRYLIKTRGQQVTLSCSPISGHRSVSWYQQTPGQGLQFLFEYFSETQRNKGNFPGRFSGRQFSNSRSEMNVSTLELGDSALYLCASSLGGTAPLEQFFGPGTRLTVL.

The rearrangement uses TRBV7-9 and TRBJ2-7, with D tentatively TRBD2 (6 bases). Trimming removed 5 bases at V and 4 bases at J, with 18 bases between. The CDR3 is 15 residues long. CDR1 is SEHNR and CDR2 is FQNEAQ in the germline V gene (reference sequence). CDR3 protein: CASSTWGVVGYEQYF. The CDR3 DNA reads as TGTGCCAGCAGCACTTGGGGGGTTGTGGGGTACGAGCAGTACTTC.

The rearrangement links TRBV5-6 to TRBJ2-7; 8 bases line up with TRBD1. Germline trimming cut 4 bases from V and 2 bases from J; bases unmatched to any gene: 8. The CDR3 is made up of 15 amino acids. In germline, CDR1 is SGHDT, CDR2 YYEEEE. CDR3 region: CASSMTGQGPYEQYF. CDR3 sequence (DNA): TGTGCCAGCAGCATGACCGGACAGGGCCCCTACGAGCAGTACTTC.

The chain joins TRBV4-1 to TRBJ1-1; 12 nucleotides align to TRBD1. Germline-derived CDR1 and CDR2 are MGHRA and YSYEKL. V shed 2 bases and J 8 bases; nucleotides not matched to a gene: 9. The CDR3 extends over 16 amino acids. CDR3 residues: CASSQLAAGTGGEAFF. The CDR3 DNA follows: TGCGCCAGCAGCCAACTCGCAGCCGGGACAGGGGGCGAAGCTTTCTTT.

A note on this clone: The junction shows a germline mismatch at one end, possibly a read error. The chain links TRBV7-2 to TRBJ2-1; D may be TRBD1 (6 bases). CDR3 size: 13 residues. Germline V gene sequence: CDR1 SGHTA, CDR2 FQGNSA. The CDR3 DNA is TGTGCCAGCAGCTGGGGCGCCCCGGGCGAGGGGGTCTTC. Encoded protein: CASSWGAPGEGVF.

CDR3 loop: CASSESLSIQYF. As DNA, the CDR3 is TGTGCCAGCAGTGAGAGTCTAAGCATTCAGTACTTC. The chain is built from TRBV2 and TRBJ2-4; D unclear. The germline CDR1 and CDR2 sequences are SNHLY and FYNNEI. V gave up 3 bases and J gave up 9 bases, with 9 bases separating them. The CDR3 sequence is 12 residues long.

The V and J genes are TRBV6-5 and TRBJ1-2, with D possibly matching TRBD1 (6 bases). Germline-derived CDR1 and CDR2 are MNHEY and SVGAGI. Trimming left V 4 bases short and J 8 bases short, with 17 bases between. The CDR3 runs to 14 residues. CDR3 nucleotides: TGTGCCAGCAGTTCACAGGGTTGGGGGAGAGGCTACACCTTC. Its protein is CASSSQGWGRGYTF.